This T cell receptor beta chain is from a study of blood T cell repertoires in COVID-19. Looking at the study overall: There were acute and convalescent COVID-19 samples, and they came from the United States, Italy and Spain. Sample material is recorded as cDNA or gDNA derived from T cells, B-cell-depleted T cells, or PBMCs.

V was clipped by 2 bases and J by 6 bases, with 14 bases between them. The CDR3 sequence is 15 residues long. Germline V CDR1 and CDR2: MDHEN, SYDVKM. As originally analysed: The assay estimated nucleated cells by amplifying reference gene primers. Libraries were prepared by immunoSEQ multiplex PCR; TCRdb keeps only in-frame clonotypes and omits some of them. Clonal size and the V and J genes are those of that table, whereas D and trimming came from the DNA. The sample carries around 69,000 clones, roughly 81% recorded once. Sequencing input: peripheral blood. The chain couples TRBV28 to TRBJ1-5; TRBD1 might be the D (5 bases). The TCR sequence derives from a woman aged 70 to 79 with acute or convalescent COVID-19. The DNA of the CDR3 is TGTGCCAGCAGTTTACCCCGGCAGGGTGGTCAGCCCCAGCATTTT. This gives the protein CASSLPRQGGQPQHF.